This T cell receptor beta chain derives from a study of early T cells in non-severe SARS-CoV-2 infection. TCRdb reprocessed the 5' RACE reads via MiXCR and lists one record per CDR3 protein. The table records 66,000 or so distinct CDR3 sequences, 10% to 13% of them present only once. This clonotype was seen many times. The germline V gene has CDR1 MNHNS and CDR2 SASEGT. This CDR3 spans 16 amino acids. Trimming pared 2 bases from V and 6 bases from J, leaving 16 bases between. The chain employs TRBV6-1 and TRBJ2-2; the D gene is possibly TRBD1 (6 bases). Sequenced: whole blood. The clonotype comes from an adult who was a healthcare worker with PCR-confirmed SARS-CoV-2 infection or an uninfected control (not recorded which). Here the CDR3 DNA reads TGTGCCAGCAGTGAATCTCAGGGGCTAGTCGCCGGGGAGCTGTTTTTT. This sequence encodes CASSESQGLVAGELFF.